Listed here is a single T cell receptor (beta chain). The sample is drawn from a study of blood T cell repertoires in COVID-19. Whole-study context: From the United States, Italy and Spain came samples of acute and convalescent COVID-19.

Germline lookup yields CDR1 SGHRS and CDR2 YFSETQ. V lost 4 bases and J lost 8; bases outside the gene matches: 8. The CDR3 covers 14 residues. Clones were sequenced by immunoSEQ multiplex PCR, and TCRdb holds only the in-frame ones, with some missing. The table has hundreds of thousands of clones, around 80% seen once. This receptor was taken from a woman older than 75 with active or convalescent COVID-19. The V call is TRBV5-1, the J call TRBJ1-4, with 7 bases that match TRBD1. The sample comprised peripheral blood. The CDR3 coding sequence is TGCGCCAGCAGCCCGGGACAGCGAGGAGAAAAACTGTTTTTT. Its translation is CASSPGQRGEKLFF.